The present T cell receptor beta chain was sequenced within a study of glioma-infiltrating T cells (TCRdb year 2016). For the wider study: The study sequenced TCR alpha- and beta-chain repertoires from glioma tissue, from non-neoplastic brain tissue and from matched peripheral blood mononuclear cells. The paired cohort comprised three low-grade glioma patients, eight or nine primary glioblastoma patients and three non-glioma patients contributing non-neoplastic brain tissue. Each tissue-infiltrating repertoire was compared with the same patient's peripheral blood repertoire to measure divergence between tissue and blood T-cell populations.

Broad study findings and their caveats: Very few CDR3 sequences were found to be shared between tissue and blood, and this scarcity was attributed to high CDR3 diversity and limited sampling. Group comparisons were based on small numbers of patients: three non-neoplastic, three low-grade glioma and several glioblastoma patients. VJ-independent divergence between tissue and blood was below expectation in non-neoplastic patients but above expectation in all gliomas, especially low-grade gliomas.

This clonotype was seen ten or more times. The clone's antigen remains unknown. No base qualities exist here, and no much larger clone lies one base off it. The iRepertoire nested amplicon-rescue multiplex PCR (arm-PCR) platform was used to amplify TCR alpha and beta CDR3 regions from RNA. For one-step reverse transcription and amplification, roughly 95-450 ng of tissue mRNA or PBMC total RNA was used as input. Following bead purification, Illumina adapters were added by a secondary multiplex PCR, and libraries between 200 and 400 bp were gel-purified. Demultiplexing relied on internal 6-nucleotide barcodes carried by the libraries. Sequencing of libraries was performed on an Illumina MiSeq with 2x220 or 2x250 nucleotide paired-end reads. The source study handled its data this way. Paired reads were merged using FLASH 1.2.11 and were aligned to the GRCh37 human genome using BWA-MEM, after which TRA and TRB reads were extracted. V and J assignment used an IMGT-derived reference of cassette sequences and CDR3 motifs that included pseudogenes. Reads were translated in three frames, and productive CDR3s were defined as those with a C...FGXG motif and no stop codons. Unique combinations of V-J cassette pair and CDR3 amino acid sequence were defined as clonotypes. Filtering of reads was based on Hamming distance, with the threshold set by the sequence error rate of each sample in mapped regions. TCRdb trimmed the raw reads at Q25, called clones with MiXCR and kept productive beta chains. Identical CDR3 proteins give one entry, which carries the most common genes and DNA. TCRdb, rather than the study authors, made the V and J calls. A total of some 99,000 distinct CDR3 sequences appear in this sample, 20% to 25% of them only once. 35% of the sample is taken by the ten largest.

The specimen sequenced was glioma tissue, nonneoplastic brain tissue, or PBMCs (not recorded which). The sequence was collected from a human donor with low-grade glioma or glioblastoma, undergoing nonglioma brain surgery, or in good health (not recorded which).

The nucleotide sequence is TGCAGTGCTAGAACCGGGACTGGGGCGACCCAGTACTTC. Its protein reads: CSARTGTGATQYF. The receptor chain draws on TRBV20-1 and TRBJ2-5, with TRBD2 as a weak D call on 6 bases. The CDR3, cysteine through phenylalanine, is 13 amino acids long. CDR3 DNA only is kept here, 39 bases in frame from base 1. The junction carries 14 bases between V and J, which are trimmed by 2 bases and 7 bases respectively. The germline V gene (reference sequence) specifies DFQATT as CDR1 and SNEGSKA as CDR2.